The 15 T cell receptor beta chains reported below all come from one sample, sequenced in a study of regulatory T cells in long-lasting Graves disease. iRepertoire HTBI primers and Arm-PCR of CDR3 regions built TCR beta libraries. TCRdb recomputed calls from the multiplex PCR reads with MiXCR, one row per CDR3 protein. The data contain hundreds of thousands of distinct CDR3 sequences, roughly 15% of them seen just once; the ten biggest clones take up approximately 20%. Time point described: newly diagnosed GD, antithyroid drugs for less than 3 months. Preparation of the TCR library used RNA extracted from PBMCs. This sample was also put to use in a study of T cells in Graves' hyperthyroidism and ophthalmopathy.

Here the sequenced sample was peripheral blood mononuclear cells (PBMCs), taken at new diagnosis, from a patient treated with antithyroid drugs. The receptors were gathered from a woman aged 30 to 39 with Graves disease.

A remark on this clonotype: With a much larger clone just one base away, this may be a read error. This chain uses TRBV20-1 with TRBJ2-2, with 8 nucleotides matching TRBD1. The CDR3 is 13 amino acids. CDR1 and CDR2 from the germline V gene are DFQATT and SNEGSKA (reference sequence). The CDR3 bases are TGCGGTGCTGGACAGGGAAGGGCCGGGGAGCTGTTTTTT. Its translation: CGAGQGRAGELFF.

This clonotype has a handful of counts. This chain's CDR3 is CASSRQGARGQYF. For the CDR3, the DNA is TGTGCCAGCAGCCGACAGGGGGCTCGGGGGCAGTATTTT. This rearrangement joins TRBV3-1 to TRBJ2-3, with 10 bases that match TRBD1. V lost 4 bases to trimming and J lost 11 bases; unmatched junction nucleotides: 6. This CDR3 spans 13 amino acids. CDR1 LGHDT and CDR2 YNNKEL come from the germline V gene (reference sequence).

This clonotype appeared many times. V gene TRBV12-3 or TRBV12-4 combines with J gene TRBJ1-2; D unclear. The CDR3 runs to 15 residues. Deletions cut 8 bases from V and 0 bases from J, with 16 bases between. DNA for the CDR3: TGTGCCAGCTGCTCCTCGACGGCGCCTAACTATGGCTACACCTTC. It encodes CASCSSTAPNYGYTF.

The sample holds many counts of this clonotype. V gene TRBV20-1 combines with J gene TRBJ2-7; TRBD2 might be the D (6 bases). V shed 1 base and J shed 2 bases, with 21 bases lying between them. The CDR3 spans 17 residues. Germline V gene lookup returns CDR1 DFQATT and CDR2 SNEGSKA (reference sequence). This CDR3 is CSARVPGIGGPAYEQYF. The CDR3 coding sequence is TGCAGTGCTAGAGTCCCAGGGATCGGAGGGCCAGCCTACGAGCAGTACTTC.

The J gene is TRBJ2-2, the V gene TRBV4-2; D assignment may be TRBD1 or TRBD2 (7 bases each). The CDR3 covers 14 residues. Trimming shortened V by 11 bases and J by 5 bases, and 18 bases separated the two germline ends. In germline, CDR1 is LGHNA, CDR2 YNFKEQ. The CDR3 reads CAGGPGGDTGELFF. The CDR3, as DNA: TGTGCCGGCGGTCCAGGGGGGGATACCGGGGAGCTGTTTTTT.

This clonotype was counted a few times. The chain uses TRBV30 and TRBJ1-1, with TRBD1 as a possible D gene (5 bases). The CDR3 has 15 residues. Germline CDR1 and CDR2: GTSNPN and SVGIG (reference sequence). Trimming took 2 bases from V and 1 from J, leaving 14 bases between them. In DNA, the CDR3 is TGTGCCTGGAGTCTCGTCGGGACCGGGAACACTGAAGCTTTCTTT. This sequence encodes CAWSLVGTGNTEAFF.

The sample holds one count of this clonotype. This sequence may be a read error, since a much larger clone differs from it by one base. This chain uses TRBV28 with TRBJ1-5; 9 positions match TRBD1. The germline gives CDR1 MDHEN, CDR2 SYDVKM. This CDR3 spans 20 amino acids. CDR3 sequence reads: CASSLVEGWGLGQGNQPRHF. The CDR3 DNA reads as TGTGCCAGCAGTTTGGTGGAAGGATGGGGGCTGGGACAGGGCAATCAGCCCCGGCATTTT. The entire variable domain, with the rest obtained from reference TRBV28 and TRBJ1-5, is as follows: DVKVTQSSRYLVKRTGEKVFLECVQDMDHENMFWYRQDPGLGLRLIYFSYDVKMKEKGDIPEGYSVSREKKERFSLILESASTNQTSMYLCASSLVEGWGLGQGNQPRHFGDGTRLSIL.

The chain employs TRBV29-1 and TRBJ1-2; tentatively, D is TRBD1 (6 bases). CDR1 SQVTM and CDR2 ANQGSEA come from the germline V gene. The CDR3 is 13 amino acids. V was shortened by 3 bases and J by 5 bases, with 13 bases between the two germline ends. The CDR3 spells CSVEPGALYGYTF. The DNA for the CDR3 is TGCAGCGTTGAGCCAGGGGCCCTATATGGCTACACCTTC.

A remark on this clonotype: A much more abundant neighbour one base away suggests this may be a read error. The chain employs TRBV12-3 or TRBV12-4 and TRBJ2-3; 7 nucleotides match TRBD1. The CDR3 runs 15 residues. V gave up 5 bases and J gave up 0 bases; unmatched junction bases: 5. The CDR3 nucleotides read TGTGCCAGCAGTCCCAGGGGGAAGAGCACAGATACGCAGTATTTT. Translating gives CASSPRGKSTDTQYF.

This clonotype was seen ten or more times. V and J are TRBV12-3 or TRBV12-4 and TRBJ1-4; D may be TRBD1 (5 bases). V shed 8 bases and J shed 7 bases, with 17 bases lying between them. The CDR3 runs 14 residues. Here the CDR3 reads CASQRRDRLEKLFF. The CDR3 DNA reads TGTGCCAGCCAGAGACGGGACCGTCTTGAAAAACTGTTTTTT.

V gene TRBV5-8 combines with J gene TRBJ2-7; D remains unclear. Trimming removed 4 bases from V and 5 bases from J, with 13 bases in between. The CDR3 is 13 residues long. Per germline, CDR1 SGHTS and CDR2 YDEGEE. The CDR3 coding sequence is TGTGCCAGCAGCCCCGCGTCAGTCCACGAGCAGTACTTC. Protein: CASSPASVHEQYF.

This clonotype showed up many times. The genes are TRBV10-3 and TRBJ2-7; a weak D match, TRBD1 (6 bases). The CDR3 is 14 amino acids. Trimming cost V 4 bases and J 2 bases, with 12 bases left between them. The V gene's germline CDR1 is ENHRY and CDR2 SYGVKD. CDR3 protein: CAISAAGTPYEQYF. The CDR3 nucleotides are TGTGCCATCAGTGCAGCCGGGACACCCTACGAGCAGTACTTC.

There are many counts of this clonotype. The chain has TRBV11-2 and TRBJ1-4; 8 bases map to TRBD1. The V segment lost 5 bases and the J segment 5 bases; nucleotides outside the gene matches: 7. The CDR3 contains 15 residues. CDR1 is SGHAT, CDR2 FQNNGV, per germline. The CDR3 DNA reads as TGTGCCAGCAGCCCACGGACAGGGACGAATGAAAAACTGTTTTTT. Its translation: CASSPRTGTNEKLFF.

This clonotype was seen a few times. Because the CDR3 is missing its conserved closing phenylalanine or tryptophan, this is likely a read error. The chain links TRBV7-9 to TRBJ2-7; D remains ambiguous. The CDR3 consists of 15 residues. Germline assignment: CDR1 SEHNR and CDR2 FQNEAQ (reference sequence). V lost 0 bases to trimming and J lost 4 bases, with 13 bases between them. The CDR3 spells CASSLAGRPKYEQYL. CDR3 coding DNA: TGTGCCAGCAGCTTAGCAGGACGGCCCAAATACGAGCAGTACCTC.

In this sample, this clonotype turned up many times. In DNA form, the CDR3 reads TGTGCCAGCTCACCCGGGACAGGGAAGAGCTACACCTTC. Amino acids: CASSPGTGKSYTF. The rearrangement uses TRBV18 and TRBJ1-2; TRBD1 agrees at 9 bases. The CDR3 has 13 residues. V was clipped by 3 bases and J by 9 bases; unmatched bases: 5. Germline loops: CDR1 KGHSH, CDR2 LQKENI. Full variable domain (rest looked up from reference TRBV18 and TRBJ1-2): NAGVMQNPRHLVRRRGQEARLRCSPMKGHSHVYWYRQLPEEGLKFMVYLQKENIIDESGMPKERFSAEFPKEGPSILRIQQVVRGDSAAYFCASSPGTGKSYTFGSGTRLTVV.